This T cell receptor (beta chain) was sequenced in a study of PD-1 blockade in classical Hodgkin lymphoma. About the research overall: Once every 2 weeks, patients received intravenous nivolumab at 3 mg/kg. Study results and limitations: A significant rise in TCR diversity by C4D1 was seen for CD4+ but not CD8+ cells. Those achieving complete response showed baseline diversity like newly diagnosed patients.

This clone was counted only a few times. The antigen is undetermined. Trimming removed 3 bases from V and 6 bases from J, with 15 bases in between. CDR1 is MDHEN and CDR2 is SYDVKM in the germline V gene. The CDR3 is 15 residues long. Clones were read by immunoSEQ multiplex PCR, and TCRdb kept only the in-frame ones, dropping some. The data contain about 46,000 clones, 73% of them singletons. There was relapse after autologous stem cell transplantation in every patient, and there was variation in brentuximab vedotin exposure. The TCR comes from a human donor with classical Hodgkin lymphoma. The sample in question was peripheral blood mononuclear cells (PBMCs), obtained at baseline. The chain has TRBV28 and TRBJ1-5; D remains ambiguous. The CDR3 sequence: CASSLYTQRVQPQHF. The CDR3 region has the DNA TGTGCCAGCAGTTTGTACACCCAAAGGGTTCAGCCCCAGCATTTT. Using reference TRBV28 and TRBJ1-5 for the parts outside the CDR3, the full variable domain is DVKVTQSSRYLVKRTGEKVFLECVQDMDHENMFWYRQDPGLGLRLIYFSYDVKMKEKGDIPEGYSVSREKKERFSLILESASTNQTSMYLCASSLYTQRVQPQHFGDGTRLSIL.